The 14 T cell receptor beta chains listed next were all sequenced from one sample in a study of post-analysis software for immune sequencing data. Notes on the study in general: Controls showed lower frequencies than patients for roughly 5 TRBV segments, and TRBV5-6, TRBV5-1 and TRBV20-1 were among these.

Each TCR beta cDNA library carried unique molecular identifiers. TCRdb itself ran the PCR reads through MiXCR, one entry per CDR3 protein. There are approximately 730,000 distinct CDR3 sequences in the sample; 35% to 55% occur only once, and just under 5% lies in the top ten. Antigens for these TCRs are unknown. The specimen was blood. Every receptor here comes from a girl aged 10 to 17 with multiple sclerosis.

This clonotype was counted between two and nine times. This chain connects TRBV14 to TRBJ2-3; D remains unclear. Germline CDR1 and CDR2: SGHDN and FVKESK. The CDR3 has 13 residues. The V and J ends lost 1 base and 6 bases respectively, with 8 bases between them. The CDR3 DNA sequence: TGTGCCAGCAGCCAAGTTCTGAGGGATACGCAGTATTTT. Its translation is CASSQVLRDTQYF.

This chain uses TRBV20-1 with TRBJ2-1; D may be TRBD1 (6 bases). Per the germline V gene, CDR1 is DFQATT and CDR2 is SNEGSKA (reference sequence). Trimming took 1 base from V and 7 from J, leaving 17 bases between them. The CDR3 is 15 amino acids. The CDR3 DNA is TGCAGTGCTAGAGGGCTACAGGGTGTTCGGAATGAGCAGTTCTTC. It yields the protein CSARGLQGVRNEQFF.

This clonotype was detected only a few times. The chain couples TRBV15 to TRBJ1-4; TRBD1 aligns across 9 bases. Germline CDR1 is LNHNV and CDR2 is YYDKDF (reference sequence). J lost 7 bases, V lost 1 base, and 4 bases had no gene match. CDR3 size: 15 residues. CDR3 coding DNA: TGTGCCACCAGCAGAGGGGACAGGGATTTTGAAAAACTGTTTTTT. Its translation is CATSRGDRDFEKLFF.

The V and J genes are TRBV20-1 and TRBJ2-7; no definite D call. V was shortened by 1 base and J by 11 bases, with 12 bases between the two germline ends. CDR3 length equals 11 residues. CDR1 DFQATT and CDR2 SNEGSKA come from the germline V gene (reference sequence). CDR3 in amino acids: CSARARFLKYF. The CDR3 coding sequence is TGCAGTGCTAGAGCCCGCTTCCTTAAGTACTTC.

The chain uses TRBV11-3 and TRBJ2-7, with D uncertain. Trimming stripped 2 bases from V and 6 bases from J, with 5 bases between. Germline V lookup: CDR1 SGHNT, CDR2 YENEEA. The CDR3 runs to 11 residues. The chain's CDR3 is CASSLKSEQYF. The DNA for the CDR3 is TGTGCCAGCAGCTTAAAAAGCGAGCAGTACTTC.

The chain links TRBV20-1 to TRBJ2-1, with 9 nucleotides matching TRBD1. V was pared by 0 bases and J by 7 bases, with 7 bases of the junction left unmatched. The germline CDR1 and CDR2 sequences are DFQATT and SNEGSKA (reference sequence). The CDR3 consists of 15 residues. The CDR3 nucleotides are TGCAGTGCTAGAGAGATACAGGGGGCAGAGAATGAGCAGTTCTTC. This sequence encodes CSAREIQGAENEQFF.

V usage is TRBV11-2 and J usage is TRBJ1-6; D unclear. The CDR3 consists of 14 residues. Trimming left V 1 base short and J 5 bases short, with 6 bases between. Germline V gene sequence: CDR1 SGHAT, CDR2 FQNNGV. CDR3 DNA: TGTGCCAGCAGCTTAGCGGGAAATAATTCACCCCTCCACTTT. It specifies CASSLAGNNSPLHF. The full variable domain, completed using reference TRBV11-2 and TRBJ1-6, is EAGVAQSPRYKIIEKRQSVAFWCNPISGHATLYWYQQILGQGPKLLIQFQNNGVVDDSQLPKDRFSAERLKGVDSTLKIQPAKLEDSAVYLCASSLAGNNSPLHFGNGTRLTVT.

This clonotype was counted only a few times. V usage is TRBV10-3 and J usage is TRBJ2-1, with TRBD2 matching over 9 bases. CDR1 and CDR2 (germline): ENHRY, SYGVKD. The length of the CDR3 is 15 residues. Unmatched junction bases numbered 8, after V lost 3 bases and J lost 8 bases. CDR3 protein: CAISDYSGSGDEQFF. CDR3 sequence (DNA): TGTGCCATCAGTGACTATAGCGGGAGTGGCGATGAGCAGTTCTTC.

The rearrangement links TRBV5-1 to TRBJ2-4; the match to TRBD1 covers 7 bases. The last part of the DNA fits TRBJ2-7 better; the J call may be wrong. The CDR3 is made up of 14 amino acids. Germline V gives CDR1 SGHRS, CDR2 YFSETQ. The CDR3 protein is CASSLVGGSDEQYF. As DNA, the CDR3 is TGCGCCAGCAGCTTGGTAGGGGGCAGCGACGAGCAGTACTTC.

The genes are TRBV30 and TRBJ2-4; 7 bases are shared with TRBD1. V lost 3 bases, J lost 12 bases, and 11 bases stayed unmatched. The germline CDR1 and CDR2 sequences are GTSNPN and SVGIG (reference sequence). CDR3 length: 13 amino acids. The CDR3 DNA follows: TGTGCCTGGAGGGGATCCGGGACAGAGACTCAGTACTTC. It is translated as CAWRGSGTETQYF. The full variable domain, rest sourced from reference TRBV30 and TRBJ2-4, is SQTIHQWPATLVQPVGSPLSLECTVEGTSNPNLYWYRQAAGRGLQLLFYSVGIGQISSEVPQNLSASRPQDRQFILSSKKLLLSDSGFYLCAWRGSGTETQYFGAGTRLSVL.

As for this clonotype: Germline is not matched at one junction end, which may reflect a read error. This chain uses TRBV4-2 with TRBJ2-1, with 7 bases fitting TRBD2. Per the germline V gene, CDR1 is LGHNA and CDR2 is YNFKEQ. The length of the CDR3 is 16 residues. As DNA, the CDR3 is TGTGCCAACAGCATGCGCGGGAGCCAGTACTACAATGAGCAGTTCTTC. Translated, it gives CANSMRGSQYYNEQFF.

The J gene is TRBJ2-1, the V gene TRBV6-5; D gene uncertain. Germline CDR1 is MNHEY and CDR2 is SVGAGI. V dropped 0 bases and J dropped 5 bases, with 11 bases sitting between them. The CDR3 loop spans 15 amino acids. CDR3 amino acids: CASSYSPPTNNEQFF. In nucleotides, the CDR3 is TGTGCCAGCAGTTACTCACCCCCTACCAACAATGAGCAGTTCTTC.

This clonotype was seen a handful of times. V gene TRBV5-1 combines with J gene TRBJ2-5, with 8 bases matching TRBD1. Unmatched junction bases numbered 7, after V lost 4 bases and J lost 5 bases. CDR1 and CDR2 (germline): SGHRS, YFSETQ. This CDR3 is built from 14 residues. CDR3 DNA: TGCGCCAGCAGCGCCATGACAGGGGCCGAGACCCAGTACTTC. Amino acids: CASSAMTGAETQYF.

The V call is TRBV4-3, the J call TRBJ2-5; D unresolved. The V end was cut by 3 bases, the J end by 1 base, with 12 bases between. The CDR3 spans 15 residues. Germline lookup yields CDR1 LGHNA and CDR2 YSLEER. CDR3: CASSQTVLSQETQYF. The CDR3, as DNA: TGCGCCAGCAGCCAGACGGTCCTTTCCCAAGAGACCCAGTACTTC.